This paragraph covers one T cell receptor (beta chain) sequence. Its antigen is unknown. Use of 60 Vbeta and 13 Jbeta primers characterized the PCR. TCRdb keeps only in-frame clones here, not all; method: immunoSEQ multiplex PCR. The sample lists around 130,000 clones, roughly 70% occurring once. The sample originates from a study of cytomegalovirus exposure and HLA in healthy donors. Study-wide findings and caveats: High sensitivity and specificity were reportedly achieved when the classifier diagnosed cytomegalovirus status. V- and J-gene trimming in TCR beta was tied to a missense DCLRE1C variant by an analysis performed later. CMV serostatus stood as the only immune exposure information on hand.

The TCR originated in a woman in her forties in good health and CMV-seropositive. What was sequenced was PBMCs.

The DNA of the CDR3 is TGTGCCAGCAGTTACTCCCTGGTCGAGTCTGAAGCTTTCTTT. Residues: CASSYSLVESEAFF. The chain recombines TRBV6-5 with TRBJ1-1; D is unclear. CDR1 is MNHEY, CDR2 SVGAGI, per germline. Trimming cost V 0 bases and J 6 bases, with 11 bases left between them. The CDR3 is 14 amino acids.